This T cell receptor (beta chain) derives from a study of T cells in Graves' hyperthyroidism and ophthalmopathy. The study, taken as a whole, reports: Most thyroid clonotypes expanded above 0.001 appeared in blood too.

Judged by abundance, this clonotype is large. Antigen unknown. The CDR3 extends over 14 amino acids. The V and J ends lost 5 bases and 3 bases respectively, with 10 bases between them. From germline, CDR1 is SGHTA and CDR2 FQGNSA. What was amplified from RNA transcripts were TCR beta CDR3 regions. The TCR CDR3 first-round RT-PCR relied on the HTBI primer set. Using its own MiXCR run on the multiplex PCR reads, TCRdb lists one record per CDR3 protein. The sample shows 350,000 or so distinct CDR3 sequences, 15% to 20% of them seen only once. J is TRBJ2-2 and V is TRBV7-2, with D unresolved. This TCR came from a woman in her forties with Graves' ophthalmopathy. Sequencing was done on a sample of blood. The CDR3 nucleotides read TGTGCCAGCAGCCCCGGACCTGACACCGGGGAGCTGTTTTTT. This encodes CASSPGPDTGELFF.